A selection of T cell receptor beta chains follows, all from one sample in a study of blood T cells in healthy people across ages. TCRdb itself ran the 5' RACE reads through MiXCR, one entry per CDR3 protein. The sample has 650,000 or so distinct CDR3 sequences, over 40% seen once. Sequencing was done on a sample of blood. These receptors all stem from a woman at least 80 years old in good health. The CDR3 runs from the conserved cysteine through the conserved F or W. A D gene is named only where the DNA matches it firmly. Only some rows state a clone size, as once, few, many or a class for expanded clones.

V gene,clone size,D gene,J gene,CDR3 protein,CDR3 DNA
TRBV3-1,-,-,TRBJ2-7,CASSQEGGGYNEQYF,TGTGCCAGCAGCCAAGAGGGGGGAGGCTACAATGAGCAGTACTTC
TRBV6-4,-,TRBD2,TRBJ2-3,CASSESGGRDTQYF,TGTGCCAGCAGTGAGAGCGGGGGACGTGATACGCAGTATTTT
TRBV19,few,TRBD1,TRBJ2-1,CASSIDPGTAYNEQFF,TGTGCCAGTAGTATAGACCCCGGGACAGCCTACAATGAGCAGTTCTTC
TRBV20-1,-,-,TRBJ2-5,CSAHSLGPQETQYF,TGCAGTGCACATAGCCTGGGCCCTCAAGAGACCCAGTACTTC
TRBV7-9,many,-,TRBJ2-5,CASSPSIETQYF,TGTGCCAGCAGCCCCTCTATAGAGACCCAGTACTTC
TRBV6-1,-,-,TRBJ1-4,CASSPGLDRIGEKLFF,TGTGCCAGCAGTCCGGGGCTGGACAGAATTGGAGAAAAACTGTTTTTT
TRBV20-1,-,-,TRBJ1-1,CSAGDSTNTEAFF,TGCAGTGCTGGAGACAGTACTAACACTGAAGCTTTCTTT
TRBV6-2/TRBV6-3,many,-,TRBJ2-3,CASTSGTDTQYF,TGTGCCAGCACTTCAGGGACAGATACGCAGTATTTT
TRBV7-2,-,TRBD2,TRBJ2-5,CASSLGPPGGRGVHQETRYF,TGTGCCAGCAGCTTAGGGCCCCCTGGGGGGCGGGGGGTCCACCAAGAGACCCGGTACTTC
TRBV20-1,few,-,TRBJ1-2,CSARDTGSGGYTF,TGCAGTGCTAGAGATACTGGATCGGGGGGCTACACCTTC
TRBV28,few,-,TRBJ1-6,CASSSPSGRDYNSPLHF,TGTGCCAGCAGTTCCCCCTCCGGTCGCGACTATAATTCACCCCTCCACTTT
TRBV10-1,-,TRBD1,TRBJ1-2,CASSESKQGHGYTF,TGCGCCAGCAGTGAGTCGAAACAGGGGCACGGCTACACCTTC
TRBV4-2,-,-,TRBJ2-7,CASSQQGGGYEQYF,TGTGCCAGCAGCCAACAGGGGGGGGGCTACGAGCAGTACTTC
TRBV7-2,-,-,TRBJ1-3,CASSPWDGSGNTIYF,TGTGCCAGCAGCCCCTGGGACGGCTCTGGAAACACCATATATTTT
TRBV6-6,-,TRBD2,TRBJ2-1,CASTGTSGRGGNEQFF,TGTGCCAGCACCGGGACTAGCGGGAGAGGGGGCAATGAGCAGTTCTTC
TRBV7-9,-,-,TRBJ2-6,CASSLSEGSSGANVLTF,TGTGCCAGCAGCTTATCCGAGGGGAGCTCTGGGGCCAACGTCCTGACTTTC
TRBV29-1,many,-,TRBJ1-2,CSVGLPGNYGYTF,TGCAGCGTTGGGCTCCCAGGGAACTATGGCTACACCTTC
TRBV28,-,-,TRBJ2-5,CASSRMANNQETQYF,TGTGCCAGCAGCCGTATGGCCAACAATCAAGAGACCCAGTACTTC
TRBV2,-,TRBD1,TRBJ2-1,CASSEQGAYRGQFF,TGTGCCAGCAGTGAACAGGGGGCTTATAGAGGGCAGTTCTTC
TRBV4-1,-,-,TRBJ1-4,CASSQDQGRKLFF,TGCGCCAGCAGCCAAGATCAGGGGCGAAAACTGTTTTTT
TRBV6-1,-,TRBD2,TRBJ2-5,CASRPLAGVETQYF,TGTGCCAGCAGACCACTAGCGGGAGTCGAGACCCAGTACTTC
TRBV6-6,-,TRBD2,TRBJ2-1,CANKGSGSRDEQFF,TGTGCCAACAAGGGTAGCGGGAGTCGCGATGAGCAGTTCTTC
TRBV28,-,-,TRBJ1-5,CASSLIPQYSNQPQHF,TGTGCCAGCAGTTTAATCCCCCAGTATAGCAATCAGCCCCAGCATTTT
TRBV5-1,-,-,TRBJ2-3,CASSLGSGWSTDTQYF,TGCGCCAGCAGCTTAGGAAGCGGGTGGTCCACAGATACGCAGTATTTT
TRBV20-1,few,-,TRBJ1-6,CSARDLRYSPLHF,TGCAGTGCTAGAGATCTTCGGTATTCACCCCTCCACTTT
TRBV5-1,-,-,TRBJ2-1,CASSPSRQPSYNEQFF,TGCGCCAGCAGCCCCTCTAGACAACCATCCTACAATGAGCAGTTCTTC
TRBV7-3,-,-,TRBJ2-2,CASSLSGTSTGELFF,TGTGCCAGCAGCTTAAGCGGGACGTCAACCGGGGAGCTGTTTTTT
TRBV11-2,-,TRBD1,TRBJ2-7,CASSSGGALSYEQYF,TGTGCCAGCAGCTCAGGGGGAGCGCTGTCCTACGAGCAGTACTTC
TRBV6-2/TRBV6-3,-,-,TRBJ1-1,CASSRTGISTEAFF,TGTGCCAGCAGTCGAACAGGGATAAGCACTGAAGCTTTCTTT
TRBV20-1,-,-,TRBJ2-5,CSASSVDGGQETQYF,TGCAGTGCTAGTTCAGTCGACGGGGGACAAGAGACCCAGTACTTC
TRBV24-1,many,TRBD2,TRBJ2-1,CATSPQSGGGAYNEQFF,TGTGCCACCAGTCCCCAGTCGGGTGGGGGGGCCTACAATGAGCAGTTCTTC